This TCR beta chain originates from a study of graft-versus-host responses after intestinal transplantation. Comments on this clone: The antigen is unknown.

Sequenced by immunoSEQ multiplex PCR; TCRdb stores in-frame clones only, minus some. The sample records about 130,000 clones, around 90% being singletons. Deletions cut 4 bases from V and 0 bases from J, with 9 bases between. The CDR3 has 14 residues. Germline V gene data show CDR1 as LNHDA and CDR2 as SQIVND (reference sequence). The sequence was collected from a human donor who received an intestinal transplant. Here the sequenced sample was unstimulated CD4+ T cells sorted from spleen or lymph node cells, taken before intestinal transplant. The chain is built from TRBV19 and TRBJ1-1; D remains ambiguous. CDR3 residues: CASSKSLMNTEAFF. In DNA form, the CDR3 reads TGTGCCAGTAGTAAGTCCCTCATGAACACTGAAGCTTTCTTT.